This TCR beta chain is drawn from a study of STAT5B mutations in CD4+ large granular lymphocyte leukemia. The length of the CDR3 is 11 residues. Germline lookup yields CDR1 SGHTA and CDR2 FQGNSA. V lost 1 base to trimming and J lost 8 bases, with 4 bases between them. This was a survey-level run. TCRdb's table, derived via immunoSEQ multiplex PCR, lists solely in-frame clones and lacks some. The table records over 25,000 clones, 65% to 85% of them present only once. Study-level results: Top patient clones used TRBV06 genes more often: 8/27 versus 2/35 in controls.

A word on this clone: Its target is unknown.

The TCR comes from a human donor in good health. The rearrangement joins TRBV7-2 to TRBJ2-3; D unresolved. The specimen was CD4+ T cells from blood buffy coats. In DNA, the CDR3 is TGTGCCAGCAGCTTAGACCTTACGCAGTATTTT. It specifies CASSLDLTQYF.